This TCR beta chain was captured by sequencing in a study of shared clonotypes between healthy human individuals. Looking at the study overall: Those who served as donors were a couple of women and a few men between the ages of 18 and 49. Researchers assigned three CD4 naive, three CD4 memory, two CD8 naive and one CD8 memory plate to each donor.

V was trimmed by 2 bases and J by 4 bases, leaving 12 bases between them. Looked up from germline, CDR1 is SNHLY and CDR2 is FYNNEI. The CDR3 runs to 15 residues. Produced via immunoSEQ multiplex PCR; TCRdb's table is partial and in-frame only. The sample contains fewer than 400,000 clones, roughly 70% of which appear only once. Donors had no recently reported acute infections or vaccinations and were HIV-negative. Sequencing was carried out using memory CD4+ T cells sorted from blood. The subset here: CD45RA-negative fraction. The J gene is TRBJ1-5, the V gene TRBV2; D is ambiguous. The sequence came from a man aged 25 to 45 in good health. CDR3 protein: CASSELGSTNQPQHF. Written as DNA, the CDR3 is TGTGCCAGCAGTGAATTGGGGTCGACTAATCAGCCCCAGCATTTT.